This TCR beta chain appears in the sequencing data of a study of shared clonotypes between healthy human individuals (dated by TCRdb to between 2020 and 2021). Context from the whole study: A couple of women and a few men aged 18 to 49 years were included in the cohort. Per donor, three plates each were used for CD4 naive and CD4 memory, two for CD8 naive, and one for CD8 memory. To estimate repertoire size and how much clonotype sharing occurs between individuals, the study deeply sequenced the blood TCR repertoires of roughly 5 healthy adults. Different laboratories and diverse techniques were used to prepare libraries and sequence TCR repertoires, to increase sequencing depth and limit assay-specific biases. Per donor, leukapheresis produced somewhere between about 0.9 and 9 billion PBMCs. What the work shows at the level of the full study, not this receptor alone: Because the study included a small number of donors, the genetic and exposure-history diversity represented was limited. Naive subsets generally had larger estimated clonotype richness than memory subsets did. Sampling was restricted to blood, and TCR repertoires in tissue are likely to differ from TCR repertoires in blood. Higher generation probabilities were observed for clonotypes shared by all four sorted-subset donors than for non-shared clonotypes. Based on pairwise subsampling, the degree of clonotype sharing among donors was expected to be affected by sequencing depth. Sharing across a few donors was observed for around 5% of naive CD4, 3% to 3.5% of naive CD8, 2% to 2.5% of memory CD4, and less than 0.45% of memory CD8 clonotypes. Even with the large sequencing depth, rarefaction of the sorted-subset datasets indicated that sequencing was incomplete.

The donors were healthy, HIV-negative adults with no recently reported acute infections or vaccinations. Every donor was a Caucasian adult residing in Nashville, Tennessee, USA. Magnetic negative selection was used to enrich CD4+ T cells, after which naive cells were positively selected on CD45RA and the negative fraction became the memory subset. After blood collection by leukapheresis, PBMCs were isolated using Ficoll-Histopaque density gradient centrifugation and then cryopreserved in the vapor phase of liquid nitrogen. Analytical flow cytometry was used to check the purity and quantity of each magnetically sorted T cell population. Genomic DNA was isolated from each sorted fraction and quantified by UV absorbance on a Nanodrop 2000c. With regard to this clone: Its antigen specificity is not known. The record has no base qualities; no much larger clone is one base away.

TCR CDR3 regions were amplified from genomic DNA by multiplex PCR using the deep immunoSEQ assay. Extracted genomic DNA from each cell subset was spread evenly across all wells of several immunoSEQ 96-well plates, with each plate serving as a replicate. For sorted subsets, about 210 ng of genomic DNA, equivalent to some 30,000 T cell genomes, went into each replicate PCR. Purified libraries were quantified with a Qubit 3.0 fluorometer, sized on a Bioanalyzer 2100, and re-quantified with the KAPA Library Quantification kit. Each immunoSEQ 96-well plate was sequenced on its own single-read 150-cycle Illumina NextSeq 550 flow cell. As for the authors' bioinformatics: Because the immunoSEQ output included only junctional sequences and no quality scores, the filtering could not be the same as the filtering used for full-length reads. Sequences were annotated with PyIR, a Python wrapper for IgBLAST v1.9, and V/J genes and CDR3 were assigned using IMGT germline references. Reads were filtered out if the reads had weak V/J assignments (E-value above 1e-6), no CDR3, stop codons, out-of-frame junctions, or ambiguous translated residues. V3J clonotypes were defined as sequences sharing the same inferred V gene, J gene, and CDR3 amino acid sequence. Percentage overlap between repertoires was computed as shared unique clonotypes divided by the size of the smaller repertoire. RTK rarefaction, the Chao1 estimator, and Recon v2.1 estimates of unobserved clonotypes were used to assess repertoire richness. OLGA was used to compute generation probabilities for all TCRbeta clonotypes that the gDNA method yielded from several donors. The immuneACCESS repertoire file appears here via TCRdb, limited to in-frame rearrangements. These files lack a portion of the clones; in checked studies, under half of the deficit traces to unresolved V genes, and the cause of the others is not known. V and J calls plus clone size are reproduced from that table; the DNA served to infer D and trimming. The table for this sample lists about 730,000 clones; about two thirds of them were counted only once. More than 1.5% of the sample comes from the top ten.

The CDR3, cysteine through phenylalanine, is 13 amino acids long. The retained sequence is limited to the CDR3, 39 bases, with the frame set at the first base. Via the germline V gene, CDR1 is SGHRS and CDR2 YFSETQ. The trim is 4 bases for V and 1 base for J, with a gap of 7 bases between the germline ends. The sequence is built from TRBV5-1 and TRBJ2-3, with the D gene too uncertain to name. The source of this sequence is a woman aged 25 to 39 in good health. Sequenced input: memory CD4+ T cells sorted from blood. The sample's cell subset or site label is to be understood as: CD45RA-negative fraction. The nucleotides are TGCGCCAGCAGCCCCTTAGGCACAGATACGCAGTATTTT. Protein translation: CASSPLGTDTQYF.